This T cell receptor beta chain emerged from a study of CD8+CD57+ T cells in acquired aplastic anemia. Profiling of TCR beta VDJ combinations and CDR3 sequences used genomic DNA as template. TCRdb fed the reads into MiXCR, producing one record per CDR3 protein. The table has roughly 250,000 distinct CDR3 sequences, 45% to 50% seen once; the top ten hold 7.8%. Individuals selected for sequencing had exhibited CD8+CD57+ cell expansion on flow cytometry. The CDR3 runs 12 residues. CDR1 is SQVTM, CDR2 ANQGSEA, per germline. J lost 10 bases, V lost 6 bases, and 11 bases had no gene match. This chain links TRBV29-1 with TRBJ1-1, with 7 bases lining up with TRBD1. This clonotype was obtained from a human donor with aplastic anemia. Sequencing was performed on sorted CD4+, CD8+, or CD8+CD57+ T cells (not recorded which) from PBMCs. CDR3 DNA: TGCAGCGTCAACAGGGGTTCGGGGGGAGCTTTCTTT. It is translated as CSVNRGSGGAFF.